The rows below give T cell receptor beta chains drawn from one sample of a study of CD8+CD57+ T cells in acquired aplastic anemia. TCRdb fed the reads into MiXCR, producing one record per CDR3 protein. The table lists 75,000 to 90,000 distinct CDR3 sequences, under 50% of them singletons. The sequenced sample was sorted CD4+, CD8+, or CD8+CD57+ T cells (not recorded which) from PBMCs. These receptors were obtained from a human donor in good health, serving as a control. The CDR3 runs from the conserved cysteine through the conserved F or W. D genes are given only for firm matches. Not all rows give a size; the values are once, few, many and, for expanded clones, a class.

NA	TRBV4-1	TRBJ2-2	NA	TGCGCCAGCCGCCAAGAAGGAGGGGTTATTGCCGGGGAGCTGTTTTTT	CASRQEGGVIAGELFF
TRBD1	TRBV7-6	TRBJ1-4	many	TGTGCCAGCAGCCCAGCGGACAGGGGTGGAGAAAAACTGTTTTTT	CASSPADRGGEKLFF
TRBD1	TRBV6-1	TRBJ2-3	many	TGTGCCAGCAGTGGTTCAGGGGGTAGCACAGATACGCAGTATTTT	CASSGSGGSTDTQYF
NA	TRBV20-1	TRBJ1-3	NA	TGCAGTGCGCGTCCAGGGTTAACGGTGGGAGGAAACACCATATATTTT	CSARPGLTVGGNTIYF
NA	TRBV19	TRBJ1-1	NA	TGTGCCAGTAGTATAGTGGGAGGGAGCACTGAAGCTTTCTTT	CASSIVGGSTEAFF
NA	TRBV30	TRBJ1-2	few	TGTGCCTGGAGTGAAGGAGGGAGCTATGGCTACACCTTC	CAWSEGGSYGYTF
TRBD1	TRBV9	TRBJ1-2	many	TGTGCCAGCAGCTCCCAGACAGGGTATAACTATGGCTACACCTTC	CASSSQTGYNYGYTF
NA	TRBV10-3	TRBJ1-1	NA	TGTGCCATCAGTGAGTCGCGGGTTGGAGCTTTCTTT	CAISESRVGAFF
NA	TRBV6-1	TRBJ1-3	few	TGTGCCAGCATTGATGGACATCCTCCCGTGGGCACCATATATTTT	CASIDGHPPVGTIYF
NA	TRBV20-1	TRBJ1-1	many	TGCAGTGCTAGAGATGTCCGGGTGATGGGGACTGAAGCTTTCTTT	CSARDVRVMGTEAFF
TRBD2	TRBV30	TRBJ2-7	NA	TGTGCCTGGAGTGGCCTAGCGGAAACCTACGAGCAGTACTTC	CAWSGLAETYEQYF
TRBD1	TRBV10-3	TRBJ1-5	NA	TGTGCCATCAGTGAGCTAACAGGGGCTATGGGACAGCCCCAGCATTTT	CAISELTGAMGQPQHF
NA	TRBV15	TRBJ1-1	many	TGTGCCACCAGCAGAGTACCCGAGGAGAACACTGAAGCTTTCTTT	CATSRVPEENTEAFF
NA	TRBV12-3/TRBV12-4	TRBJ2-5	NA	TGTGCCAGCTTCTTAGTGGGTGAAGAGACCCAGTACTTC	CASFLVGEETQYF
NA	TRBV29-1	TRBJ1-2	few	TGCAGCCCGAGGAGGGACCCGACCCTTTCTGGCTACACCTTC	CSPRRDPTLSGYTF
NA	TRBV20-1	TRBJ2-7	NA	TGCAGTGCTAGAGGTCCGGCGGACAGAGCCTACGAGCAGTACTTC	CSARGPADRAYEQYF
TRBD1	TRBV6-1	TRBJ2-1	NA	TGTGCCAGCAGTTGGGACAGTTACAATGAGCAGTTCTTC	CASSWDSYNEQFF
TRBD1	TRBV19	TRBJ1-6	NA	TGTGCCAGCAGCAACAGGGGTGTCAATTCACCCCTCCACTTT	CASSNRGVNSPLHF
TRBD1	TRBV20-1	TRBJ1-1	NA	TGCAGTGCTAAGACAGGGGTGAACACTGAAGCTTTCTTT	CSAKTGVNTEAFF
NA	TRBV15	TRBJ2-3	NA	TGTGCCACCAGTGCCACAGGGCCTACGCAGTATTTT	CATSATGPTQYF
NA	TRBV20-1	TRBJ2-7	NA	TGCAGTGCTAGTGGGCTAGATCCGGGCTACGAGCAGTACTTC	CSASGLDPGYEQYF
TRBD2	TRBV12-5	TRBJ2-1	few	TGTGCTAGTGAGAAGAGCGGGAGGCATGAGCAGTTCTTC	CASEKSGRHEQFF
NA	TRBV15	TRBJ1-1	NA	TGTGCCACCAGCAGAGGGACAGCGAACACTGAAGCTTTCTTT	CATSRGTANTEAFF
NA	TRBV19	TRBJ1-2	NA	TGTGCCAGTACGTCAGCCAGGGGTCGGGGCTACACCTTC	CASTSARGRGYTF
NA	TRBV7-2	TRBJ1-5	NA	TGTGCCAGCAGCTTAGATTCCGTCCAGCCCCAGCATTTT	CASSLDSVQPQHF
NA	TRBV24-1	TRBJ1-1	many	TGTGCCACCAGTGATTTTCGGGGAACTGAAGCTTTCTTT	CATSDFRGTEAFF
NA	TRBV20-1	TRBJ1-2	few	TGCAGTGCTAGAAAAGTCCGGGGGGCTAACTATGGCTACACCTTC	CSARKVRGANYGYTF
TRBD1	TRBV7-9	TRBJ1-1	NA	TGTGCCAGCAGCTTACGTAGGGGGCACACTGAAGCTTTCTTT	CASSLRRGHTEAFF
NA	TRBV12-3/TRBV12-4	TRBJ2-2	NA	TGTGCCAGCAGTTTGAAAGGCCCCGGGGAGCTGTTTTTT	CASSLKGPGELFF
NA	TRBV20-1	TRBJ2-7	NA	TGCAGTGCTAGAGATGGACTCACCTACGAGCAGTACTTC	CSARDGLTYEQYF
NA	TRBV19	TRBJ2-5	many	TGTGCCAGTAGGGCTGGTGGTAGCTCCTCCCGGGGTGAGACCCAGTACTTC	CASRAGGSSSRGETQYF
NA	TRBV25-1	TRBJ1-3	NA	TGTGCCAGCTCGGACAGCACTGGAAACACCATATATTTT	CASSDSTGNTIYF
NA	TRBV10-3	TRBJ2-5	NA	TGTGCCATCAGTGAGTCTGGGGGGCCGAGGGAGACCCAGTACTTC	CAISESGGPRETQYF
NA	TRBV11-1	TRBJ2-3	many	TGTGCCAGCAGCTTAGGGGAAAAATCAGGCCACACAGATACGCAGTATTTT	CASSLGEKSGHTDTQYF
NA	TRBV27	TRBJ2-3	many	TGTGCCAGCAGTTTATGGCAGGGGTCCACAGATACGCAGTATTTT	CASSLWQGSTDTQYF
NA	TRBV11-2	TRBJ1-3	NA	TGTGCCAGCAGCAAGCGGGGCAGGCGGGAGTCTGGAAACACCATATATTTT	CASSKRGRRESGNTIYF